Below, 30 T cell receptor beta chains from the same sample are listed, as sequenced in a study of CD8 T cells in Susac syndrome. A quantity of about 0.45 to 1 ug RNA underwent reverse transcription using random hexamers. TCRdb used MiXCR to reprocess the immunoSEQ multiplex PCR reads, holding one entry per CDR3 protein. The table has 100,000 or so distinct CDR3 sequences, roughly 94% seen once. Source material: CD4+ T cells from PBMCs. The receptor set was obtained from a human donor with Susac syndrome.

The CDR3: CASSLGGLTDTQYF. CDR3 nucleotide sequence: TGTGCCAGCAGCCTAGGGGGGCTCACAGATACGCAGTATTTT. The chain uses TRBV11-3 and TRBJ2-3; D tentatively reads TRBD1 or TRBD2 (6 bases each). Germline CDR1 SGHNT, CDR2 YENEEA. Deletions cut 5 bases from V and 2 bases from J, with 11 bases between. The CDR3 runs to 14 residues. Filled out from reference TRBV11-3 and TRBJ2-3, the complete variable domain reads EAGVVQSPRYKIIEKKQPVAFWCNPISGHNTLYWYLQNLGQGPELLIRYENEEAVDDSQLPKDRFSAERLKGVDSTLKIQPAELGDSAVYLCASSLGGLTDTQYFGPGTRLTVL.

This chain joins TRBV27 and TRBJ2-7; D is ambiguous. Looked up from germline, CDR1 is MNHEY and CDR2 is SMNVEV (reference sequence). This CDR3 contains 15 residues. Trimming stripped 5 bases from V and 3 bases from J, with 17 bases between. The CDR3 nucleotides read TGTGCCAGCAGTCCCCGGGCGGTGATGATCTACGAGCAGTACTTC. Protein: CASSPRAVMIYEQYF.

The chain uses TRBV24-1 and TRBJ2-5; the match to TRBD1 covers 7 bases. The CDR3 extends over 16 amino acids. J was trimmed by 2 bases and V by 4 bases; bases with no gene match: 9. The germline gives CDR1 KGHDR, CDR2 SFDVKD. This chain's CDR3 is CATSEGGRGLQETQYF. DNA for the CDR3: TGTGCCACCAGTGAAGGGGGTAGGGGGCTTCAAGAGACCCAGTACTTC.

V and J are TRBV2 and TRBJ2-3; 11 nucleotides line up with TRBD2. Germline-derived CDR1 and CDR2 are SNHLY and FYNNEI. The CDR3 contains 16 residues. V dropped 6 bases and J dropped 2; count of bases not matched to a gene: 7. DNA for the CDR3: TGTGCCAGCAGACTGACTAGCGGGACCCCCACAGATACGCAGTATTTT. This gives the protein CASRLTSGTPTDTQYF.

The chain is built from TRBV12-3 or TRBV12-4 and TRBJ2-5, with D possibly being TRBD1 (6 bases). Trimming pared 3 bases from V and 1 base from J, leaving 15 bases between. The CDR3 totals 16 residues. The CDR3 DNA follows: TGTGCCAGCAGTTTCCCCCGAACAGGGTTCCAAGAGACCCAGTACTTC. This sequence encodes CASSFPRTGFQETQYF.

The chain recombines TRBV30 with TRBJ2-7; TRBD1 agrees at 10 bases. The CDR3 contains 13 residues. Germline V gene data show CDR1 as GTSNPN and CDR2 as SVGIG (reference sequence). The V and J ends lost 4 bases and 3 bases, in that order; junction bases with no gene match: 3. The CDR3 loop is CAWKGTGDYEQYF. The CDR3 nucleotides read TGTGCCTGGAAGGGGACAGGGGACTACGAGCAGTACTTC.

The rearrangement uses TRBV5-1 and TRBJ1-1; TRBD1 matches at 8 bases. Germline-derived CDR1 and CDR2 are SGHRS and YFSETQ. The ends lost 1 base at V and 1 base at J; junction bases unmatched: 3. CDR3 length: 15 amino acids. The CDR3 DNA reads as TGCGCCAGCAGCTTGACCGGGACAGGGAACACTGAAGCTTTCTTT. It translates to CASSLTGTGNTEAFF.

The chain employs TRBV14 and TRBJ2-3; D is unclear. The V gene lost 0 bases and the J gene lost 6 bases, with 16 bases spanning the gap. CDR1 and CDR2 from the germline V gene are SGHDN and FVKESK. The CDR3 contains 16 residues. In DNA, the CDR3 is TGTGCCAGCAGCCAAGAAAAGCGAGTCGGTGGCGATACGCAGTATTTT. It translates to CASSQEKRVGGDTQYF.

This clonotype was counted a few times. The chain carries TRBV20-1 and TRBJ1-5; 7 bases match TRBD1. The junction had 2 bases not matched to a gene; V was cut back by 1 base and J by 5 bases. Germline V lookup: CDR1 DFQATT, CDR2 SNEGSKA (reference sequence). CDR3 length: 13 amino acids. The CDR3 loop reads CSARGQGDQPQHF. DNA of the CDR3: TGCAGTGCTAGAGGACAGGGAGATCAGCCCCAGCATTTT.

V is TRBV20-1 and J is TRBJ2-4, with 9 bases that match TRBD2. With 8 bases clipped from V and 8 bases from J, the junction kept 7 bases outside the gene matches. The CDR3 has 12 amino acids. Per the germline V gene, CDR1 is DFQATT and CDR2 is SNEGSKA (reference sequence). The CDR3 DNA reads TGCAGTTCAGGGGAGCGGGGGGACATTCAGTACTTC. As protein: CSSGERGDIQYF.

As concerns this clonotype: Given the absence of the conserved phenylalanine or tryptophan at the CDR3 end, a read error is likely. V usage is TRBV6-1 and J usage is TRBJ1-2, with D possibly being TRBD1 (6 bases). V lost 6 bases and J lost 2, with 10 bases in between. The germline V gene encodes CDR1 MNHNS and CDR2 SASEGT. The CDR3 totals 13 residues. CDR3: CASRATGNYGYTL. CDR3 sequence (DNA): TGTGCCAGCAGGGCCACAGGGAACTATGGCTACACCCTC.

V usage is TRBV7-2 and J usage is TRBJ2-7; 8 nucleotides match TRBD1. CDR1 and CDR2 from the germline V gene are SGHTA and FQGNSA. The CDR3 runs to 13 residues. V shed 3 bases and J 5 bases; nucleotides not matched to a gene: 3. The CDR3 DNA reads TGTGCCAGCAGCTTTACAGGGGGTAACGAGCAGTACTTC. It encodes CASSFTGGNEQYF.

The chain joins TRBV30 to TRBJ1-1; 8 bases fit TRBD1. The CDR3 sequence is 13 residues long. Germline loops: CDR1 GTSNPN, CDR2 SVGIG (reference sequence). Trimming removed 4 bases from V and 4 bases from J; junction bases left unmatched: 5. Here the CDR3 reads CAWTRTGITEAFF. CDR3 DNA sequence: TGTGCCTGGACTAGGACAGGGATCACTGAAGCTTTCTTT.

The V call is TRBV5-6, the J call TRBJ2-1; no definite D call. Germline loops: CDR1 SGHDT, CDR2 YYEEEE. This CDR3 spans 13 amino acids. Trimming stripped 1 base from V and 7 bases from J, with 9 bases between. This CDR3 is CASSLMGKNEQFF. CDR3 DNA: TGTGCCAGCAGCTTGATGGGGAAGAATGAGCAGTTCTTC.

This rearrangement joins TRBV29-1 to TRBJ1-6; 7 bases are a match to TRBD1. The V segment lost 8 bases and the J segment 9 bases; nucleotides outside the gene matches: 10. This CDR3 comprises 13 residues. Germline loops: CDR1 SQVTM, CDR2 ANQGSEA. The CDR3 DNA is TGCAGCTATACAACAGGGGATTCTTCACCCCTCCACTTT. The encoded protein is CSYTTGDSSPLHF.

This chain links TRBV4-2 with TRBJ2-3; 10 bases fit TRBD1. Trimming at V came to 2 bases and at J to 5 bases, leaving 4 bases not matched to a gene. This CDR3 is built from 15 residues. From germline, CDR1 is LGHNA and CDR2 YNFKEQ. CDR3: CASSQFRDRGDTQYF. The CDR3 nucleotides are TGTGCCAGCAGCCAATTTCGGGACAGGGGAGATACGCAGTATTTT.

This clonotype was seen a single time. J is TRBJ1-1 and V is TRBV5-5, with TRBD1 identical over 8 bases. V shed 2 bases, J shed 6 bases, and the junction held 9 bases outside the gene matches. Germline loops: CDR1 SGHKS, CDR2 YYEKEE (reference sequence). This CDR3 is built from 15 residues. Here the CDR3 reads CASSFPMTTGAEAFF. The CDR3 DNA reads TGTGCCAGCAGCTTCCCTATGACGACAGGGGCTGAAGCTTTCTTT.

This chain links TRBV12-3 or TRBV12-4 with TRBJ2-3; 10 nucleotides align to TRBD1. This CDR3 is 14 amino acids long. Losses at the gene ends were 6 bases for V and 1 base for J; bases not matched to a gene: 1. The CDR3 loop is CASRDRGGTDTQYF. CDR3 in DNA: TGTGCCAGCAGGGACAGGGGGGGCACAGATACGCAGTATTTT.

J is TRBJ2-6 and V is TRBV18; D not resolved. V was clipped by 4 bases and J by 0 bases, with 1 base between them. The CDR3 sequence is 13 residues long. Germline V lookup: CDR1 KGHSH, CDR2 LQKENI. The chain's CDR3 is CASSRSGANVLTF. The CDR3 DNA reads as TGTGCCAGCTCACGCTCTGGGGCCAACGTCCTGACTTTC.

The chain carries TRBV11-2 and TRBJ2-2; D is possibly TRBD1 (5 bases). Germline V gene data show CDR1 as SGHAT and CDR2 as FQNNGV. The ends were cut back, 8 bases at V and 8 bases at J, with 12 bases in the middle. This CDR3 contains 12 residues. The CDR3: CASGWGLGELFF. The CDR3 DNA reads TGTGCCAGCGGTTGGGGCCTGGGGGAGCTGTTTTTT.

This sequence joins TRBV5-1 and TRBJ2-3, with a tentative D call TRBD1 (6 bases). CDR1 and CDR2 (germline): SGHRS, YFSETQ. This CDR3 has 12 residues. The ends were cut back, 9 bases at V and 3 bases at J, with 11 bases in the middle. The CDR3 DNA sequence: TGCGCCACCAGAGACAGGACAGATACGCAGTATTTT. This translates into CATRDRTDTQYF.

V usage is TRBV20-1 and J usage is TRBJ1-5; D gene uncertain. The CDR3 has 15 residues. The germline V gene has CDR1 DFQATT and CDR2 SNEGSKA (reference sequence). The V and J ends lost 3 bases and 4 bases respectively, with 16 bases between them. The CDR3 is CSASPAHTANQPQHF. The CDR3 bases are TGCAGTGCTAGTCCGGCCCACACTGCGAATCAGCCCCAGCATTTT.

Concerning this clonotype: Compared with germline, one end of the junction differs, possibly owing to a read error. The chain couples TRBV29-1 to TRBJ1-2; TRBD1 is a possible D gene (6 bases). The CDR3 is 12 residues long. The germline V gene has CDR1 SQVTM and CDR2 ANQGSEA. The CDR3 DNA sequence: TGCAGCGTTGAAGAGGGAAGAGGACAGCAACTCTTC. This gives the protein CSVEEGRGQQLF.

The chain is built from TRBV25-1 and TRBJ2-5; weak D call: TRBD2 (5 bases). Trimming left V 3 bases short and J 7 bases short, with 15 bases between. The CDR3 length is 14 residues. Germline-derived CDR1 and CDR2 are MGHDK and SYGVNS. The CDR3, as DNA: TGTGCCAGCAGTGATCACTGGGGAGACGGGACCCAGTACTTC. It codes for CASSDHWGDGTQYF.

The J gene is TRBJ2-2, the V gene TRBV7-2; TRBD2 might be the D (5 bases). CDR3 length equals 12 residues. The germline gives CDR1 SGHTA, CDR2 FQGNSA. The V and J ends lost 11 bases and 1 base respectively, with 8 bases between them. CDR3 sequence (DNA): TGTGCCGCCGGAGGGAACACCGGGGAGCTGTTTTTT. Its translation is CAAGGNTGELFF.

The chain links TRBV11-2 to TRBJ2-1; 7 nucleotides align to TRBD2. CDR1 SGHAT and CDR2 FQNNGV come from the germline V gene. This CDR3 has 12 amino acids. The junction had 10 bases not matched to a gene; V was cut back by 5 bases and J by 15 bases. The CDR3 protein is CASSPSGATMFF. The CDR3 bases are TGTGCCAGCAGCCCCAGCGGGGCGACGATGTTCTTC. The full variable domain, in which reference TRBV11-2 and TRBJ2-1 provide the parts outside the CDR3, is EAGVAQSPRYKIIEKRQSVAFWCNPISGHATLYWYQQILGQGPKLLIQFQNNGVVDDSQLPKDRFSAERLKGVDSTLKIQPAKLEDSAVYLCASSPSGATMFFGPGTRLTVL.

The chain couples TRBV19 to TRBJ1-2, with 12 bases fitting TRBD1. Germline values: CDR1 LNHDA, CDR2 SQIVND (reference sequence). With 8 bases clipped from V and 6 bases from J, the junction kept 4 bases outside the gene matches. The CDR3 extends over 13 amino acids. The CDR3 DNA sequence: TGTGCCAGTTCCGGGACAGGGGGCCATGGCTACACCTTC. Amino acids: CASSGTGGHGYTF. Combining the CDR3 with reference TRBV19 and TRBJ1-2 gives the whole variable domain DGGITQSPKYLFRKEGQNVTLSCEQNLNHDAMYWYRQDPGQGLRLIYYSQIVNDFQKGDIAEGYSVSREKKESFPLTVTSAQKNPTAFYLCASSGTGGHGYTFGSGTRLTVV.

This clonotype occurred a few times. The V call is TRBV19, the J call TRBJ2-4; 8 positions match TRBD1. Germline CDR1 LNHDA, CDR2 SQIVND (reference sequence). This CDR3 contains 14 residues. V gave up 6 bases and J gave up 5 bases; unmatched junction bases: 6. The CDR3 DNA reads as TGTGCCAGTAGCCGGACAGGGAGAGAAAACATTCAGTACTTC. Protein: CASSRTGRENIQYF. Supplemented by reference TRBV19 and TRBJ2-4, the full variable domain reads DGGITQSPKYLFRKEGQNVTLSCEQNLNHDAMYWYRQDPGQGLRLIYYSQIVNDFQKGDIAEGYSVSREKKESFPLTVTSAQKNPTAFYLCASSRTGRENIQYFGAGTRLSVL.

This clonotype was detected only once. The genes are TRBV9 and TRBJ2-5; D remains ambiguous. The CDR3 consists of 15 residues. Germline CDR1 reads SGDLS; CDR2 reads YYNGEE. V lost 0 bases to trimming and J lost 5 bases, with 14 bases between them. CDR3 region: CASSVGPTREETQYF. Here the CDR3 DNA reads TGTGCCAGCAGCGTAGGTCCGACCCGCGAGGAGACCCAGTACTTC.

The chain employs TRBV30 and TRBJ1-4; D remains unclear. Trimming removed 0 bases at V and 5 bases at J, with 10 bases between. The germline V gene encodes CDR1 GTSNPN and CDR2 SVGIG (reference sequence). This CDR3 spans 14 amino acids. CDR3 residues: CAWSVGRRNEKLFF. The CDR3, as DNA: TGTGCCTGGAGTGTAGGGCGGAGGAATGAAAAACTGTTTTTT.